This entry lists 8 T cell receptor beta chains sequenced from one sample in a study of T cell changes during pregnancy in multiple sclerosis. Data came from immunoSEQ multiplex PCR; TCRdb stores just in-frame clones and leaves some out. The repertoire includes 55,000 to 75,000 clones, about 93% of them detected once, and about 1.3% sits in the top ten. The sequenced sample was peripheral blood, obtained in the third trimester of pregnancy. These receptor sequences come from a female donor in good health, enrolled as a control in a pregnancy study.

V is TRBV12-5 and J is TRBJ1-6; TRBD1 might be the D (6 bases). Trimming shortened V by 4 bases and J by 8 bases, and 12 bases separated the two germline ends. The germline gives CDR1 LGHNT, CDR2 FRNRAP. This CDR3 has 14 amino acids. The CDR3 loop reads CASGWSQGHSPLHF. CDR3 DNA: TGTGCTAGTGGTTGGAGCCAGGGGCATTCACCCCTCCACTTT.

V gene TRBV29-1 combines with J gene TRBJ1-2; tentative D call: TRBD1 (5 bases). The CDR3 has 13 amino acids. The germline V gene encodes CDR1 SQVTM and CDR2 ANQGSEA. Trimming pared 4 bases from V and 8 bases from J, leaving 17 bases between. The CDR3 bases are TGCAGCGTTGCCGAGGGACTTCCTGGGGGCTACACCTTC. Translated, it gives CSVAEGLPGGYTF.

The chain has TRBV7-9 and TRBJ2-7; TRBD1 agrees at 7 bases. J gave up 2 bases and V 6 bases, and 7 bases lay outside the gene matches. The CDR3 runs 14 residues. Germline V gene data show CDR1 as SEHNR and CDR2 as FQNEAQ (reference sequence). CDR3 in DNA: TGTGCCAGCAGTACAGGGGCGTCCACCTACGAGCAGTACTTC. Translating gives CASSTGASTYEQYF.

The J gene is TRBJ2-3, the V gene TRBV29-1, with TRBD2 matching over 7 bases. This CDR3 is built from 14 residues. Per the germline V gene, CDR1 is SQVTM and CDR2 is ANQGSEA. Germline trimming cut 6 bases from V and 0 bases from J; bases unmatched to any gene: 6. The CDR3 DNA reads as TGCAGCGTGGTAGCGGGTTCTAGCACAGATACGCAGTATTTT. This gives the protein CSVVAGSSTDTQYF.

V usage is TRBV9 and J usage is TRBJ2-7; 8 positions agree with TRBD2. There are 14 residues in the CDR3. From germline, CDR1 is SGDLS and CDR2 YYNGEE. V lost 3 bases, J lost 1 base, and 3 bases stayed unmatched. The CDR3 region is CASSGGLGSYEQYF. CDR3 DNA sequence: TGTGCCAGCAGCGGGGGACTAGGGTCCTACGAGCAGTACTTC.

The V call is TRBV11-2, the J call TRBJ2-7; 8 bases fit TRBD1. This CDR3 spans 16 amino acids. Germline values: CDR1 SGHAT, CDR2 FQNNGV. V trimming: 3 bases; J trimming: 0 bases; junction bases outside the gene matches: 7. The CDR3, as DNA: TGTGCCAGCAGCTTGGTACCCGGACAGGGCTCCTACGAGCAGTACTTC. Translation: CASSLVPGQGSYEQYF.

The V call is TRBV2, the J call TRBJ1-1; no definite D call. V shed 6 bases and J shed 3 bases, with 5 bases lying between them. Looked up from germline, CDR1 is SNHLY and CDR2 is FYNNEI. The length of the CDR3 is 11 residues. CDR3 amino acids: CASREDTEAFF. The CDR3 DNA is TGTGCCAGCAGGGAGGACACTGAAGCTTTCTTT.

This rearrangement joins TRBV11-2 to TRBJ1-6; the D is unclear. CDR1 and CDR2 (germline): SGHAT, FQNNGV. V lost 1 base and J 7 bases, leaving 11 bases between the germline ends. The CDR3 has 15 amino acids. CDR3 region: CASSLVQIPNSPLHF. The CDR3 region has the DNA TGTGCCAGCAGCTTAGTACAGATACCAAATTCACCCCTCCACTTT.